This passage covers 18 T cell receptor beta chains from one sample sequenced in a study of blood T cell repertoires in COVID-19. The method was immunoSEQ multiplex PCR; TCRdb's version includes in-frame clones alone and lacks a portion of them. This table holds tens of thousands of clones, over 75% found once. Source material: peripheral blood. The receptor source for this set is a human donor in a cohort sampled during active COVID-19.

The chain employs TRBV5-4 and TRBJ1-2, with unresolved D. From germline, CDR1 is SGHNT and CDR2 YYREEE (reference sequence). Trimming left V 1 base short and J 0 bases short, with 7 bases between. The CDR3 is 14 amino acids. CDR3 DNA: TGTGCCAGCAGCTTGTTGGAGGCTAACTATGGCTACACCTTC. Its translation: CASSLLEANYGYTF.

The chain uses TRBV5-6 and TRBJ1-1, with D maybe TRBD1 (5 bases). Per the germline V gene, CDR1 is SGHDT and CDR2 is YYEEEE. Trimming took 4 bases from V and 0 from J, leaving 7 bases between them. CDR3 length: 13 residues. The CDR3 sequence: CASSQTVNTEAFF. The CDR3 nucleotides are TGTGCCAGCAGCCAGACAGTGAACACTGAAGCTTTCTTT.

V gene TRBV3-1 (or the pseudogene TRBV3-2) combines with J gene TRBJ1-2; possibly TRBD1 for D (5 bases). Between the trimmed V and J ends, which lost 0 bases and 8 bases, there was a span of 13 bases. There are 14 residues in the CDR3. The germline V gene has CDR1 LGHDT and CDR2 YNNKEL (reference sequence). The CDR3 loop reads CASSQDHAGRGYTF. CDR3 nucleotide sequence: TGTGCCAGCAGCCAAGATCACGCGGGACGAGGCTACACCTTC.

The V and J genes are TRBV11-2 and TRBJ2-1, with 15 bases identical to TRBD2. This CDR3 region has 17 residues. The germline CDR1 and CDR2 sequences are SGHAT and FQNNGV. Trimming removed 5 bases from V and 9 bases from J; junction bases left unmatched: 11. This CDR3 is CASSPGTSGGRGSEQFF. In DNA form, the CDR3 reads TGTGCCAGCAGCCCAGGGACTAGCGGGGGGAGGGGTAGTGAGCAGTTCTTC.

This clone was counted only a few times. The chain recombines TRBV18 with TRBJ2-1; D is unresolved. The V gene lost 6 bases and the J gene lost 8 bases, with 11 bases spanning the gap. The germline gives CDR1 KGHSH, CDR2 LQKENI. This CDR3 is 12 amino acids long. The CDR3 DNA reads TGTGCCAGCTCTCCTCTCCGGGATGAGCAGTTCTTC. This gives the protein CASSPLRDEQFF.

The chain employs TRBV28 and TRBJ2-2; possibly TRBD2 for D (5 bases). The CDR3 loop spans 14 amino acids. Trimming took 6 bases from V and 6 from J, leaving 14 bases between them. Germline V gene sequence: CDR1 MDHEN, CDR2 SYDVKM. CDR3 sequence (DNA): TGTGCCAGCAGCTCCACCCTAGCCCCCGGGGAGCTGTTTTTT. This encodes CASSSTLAPGELFF.

The rearrangement uses TRBV25-1 and TRBJ2-5, with D possibly matching TRBD1 (5 bases). The CDR3 runs 14 residues. Trimming took off 7 bases at V and 4 bases at J, with 16 bases between the two ends. Germline V CDR1 and CDR2: MGHDK, SYGVNS. The CDR3 loop reads CASNPIGARETQYF. The CDR3 DNA follows: TGTGCCAGCAACCCTATAGGGGCAAGAGAGACCCAGTACTTC.

This CDR3 reads CAWSVAGGHEKLFF. The CDR3 nucleotides are TGTGCCTGGAGTGTTGCGGGGGGACACGAAAAACTGTTTTTT. This chain links TRBV30 with TRBJ1-4; the D gene is possibly TRBD1 (6 bases). Germline lookup yields CDR1 GTSNPN and CDR2 SVGIG (reference sequence). V lost 0 bases and J 8 bases, leaving 13 bases between the germline ends. The CDR3 runs 14 residues.

The chain carries TRBV5-1 and TRBJ1-1; 7 positions agree with TRBD1. Trimming cost V 7 bases and J 2 bases; bases outside gene matches: 14. The CDR3 contains 16 residues. Per germline, CDR1 SGHRS and CDR2 YFSETQ. The CDR3 nucleotides read TGCGCCAGCGAGGGCGGGCCGACAGGGACCAACACTGAAGCTTTCTTT. Protein sequence: CASEGGPTGTNTEAFF.

CDR3 DNA sequence: TGTGCCAGCAGCTTACGAGGACTGGGTCAAGAGACCCAGTACTTC. This translates into CASSLRGLGQETQYF. The chain joins TRBV7-8 to TRBJ2-5; a possible D gene is TRBD2 (5 bases). The CDR3 is 15 residues long. CDR1 is SGHVS, CDR2 FQNEAQ, per germline. Trimming removed 2 bases from V and 2 bases from J, with 12 bases in between.

Written as DNA, the CDR3 is TGTGCCTGGAGTATCGGACAGGGAGGTGAAAAACTGTTTTTT. Translating gives CAWSIGQGGEKLFF. The V gene is TRBV30, the J gene TRBJ1-4; 8 positions agree with TRBD1. From germline, CDR1 is GTSNPN and CDR2 SVGIG (reference sequence). Unmatched junction bases numbered 6, after V lost 2 bases and J lost 7 bases. CDR3 length equals 14 residues.

The chain couples TRBV5-6 to TRBJ1-1; D gene uncertain. The CDR3 runs to 13 residues. Per the germline V gene, CDR1 is SGHDT and CDR2 is YYEEEE. Trimming cost V 0 bases and J 0 bases, with 3 bases left between them. The CDR3 here is CASSLGLNTEAFF. Written as DNA, the CDR3 is TGTGCCAGCAGCTTGGGGCTGAACACTGAAGCTTTCTTT.

The chain uses TRBV7-9 and TRBJ2-3, with a possible D match to TRBD1 (6 bases). V lost 5 bases and J lost 1, with 13 bases in between. This CDR3 contains 15 residues. Germline values: CDR1 SEHNR, CDR2 FQNEAQ (reference sequence). The CDR3, as DNA: TGTGCCAGCAGCGGCCGGGACACCCGCACAGATACGCAGTATTTT. Its translation is CASSGRDTRTDTQYF.

This chain uses TRBV27 with TRBJ1-5; unclear D gene. This CDR3 has 14 amino acids. Trimming took 5 bases from V and 6 from J, leaving 14 bases between them. The germline V gene has CDR1 MNHEY and CDR2 SMNVEV (reference sequence). In nucleotides, the CDR3 is TGTGCCAGCAGTCCGAATTCAGGCACTCAGCCCCAGCATTTT. Amino acids: CASSPNSGTQPQHF.

The chain uses TRBV9 and TRBJ1-4, with a weak D call TRBD1 (6 bases). The CDR3 extends over 15 amino acids. V gave up 4 bases and J gave up 7 bases, with 17 bases separating them. CDR1 is SGDLS, CDR2 YYNGEE, per germline. In nucleotides, the CDR3 is TGTGCCAGCAGCCCAGCGGAGAGAGGGGGTGAAAAACTGTTTTTT. It specifies CASSPAERGGEKLFF.

The chain carries TRBV6-2 or TRBV6-3 and TRBJ1-5; perhaps TRBD1 as D (6 bases). Trimming left V 2 bases short and J 2 bases short, with 7 bases between. This CDR3 has 14 residues. Germline CDR1 is MNHEY and CDR2 is SVGEGT. CDR3 residues: CASSYEGGNQPQHF. The CDR3 DNA reads as TGTGCCAGCAGTTACGAGGGGGGCAATCAGCCCCAGCATTTT.

V gene TRBV6-5 combines with J gene TRBJ2-7; D might be TRBD2 (5 bases). V was trimmed by 10 bases and J by 7 bases, leaving 23 bases between them. Germline V gives CDR1 MNHEY, CDR2 SVGAGI. The CDR3 spans 14 residues. CDR3 nucleotide sequence: TGTGCCACCCAAGACTTAGGACTGCCCGGAGAGCAGTACTTC. It is translated as CATQDLGLPGEQYF.

This clone was found once. The chain recombines TRBV7-8 with TRBJ2-1; 7 positions match TRBD2. Looked up from germline, CDR1 is SGHVS and CDR2 is FQNEAQ. The junction had 12 bases not matched to a gene; V was cut back by 4 bases and J by 3 bases. The CDR3 contains 17 residues. The CDR3 is CASSSTFVLANYNEQFF. The CDR3 nucleotides are TGTGCCAGCAGCTCTACCTTCGTACTAGCGAACTACAATGAGCAGTTCTTC.